This T cell receptor beta chain appears in the sequencing data of a study of human T cells and chemical hapten exposure. Study conclusions and caveats: It was expanded TCRs that formed significantly more large CDR3 similarity clusters than controls did. TCRs exceeding 1 in 1000 frequency stayed unchanged with DPC sensitization.

Original processing notes: Sequenced samples showed a median of around 100,000 TCRs each, with counts running from around 24,000 to 710,000. A single record per CDR3 protein comes from TCRdb applying MiXCR to the RACE reads. In this record, the V and J calls reflect TCRdb's handling and not the investigators' own analysis. Among about 250,000 distinct CDR3 sequences, around 7% were seen once, and the ten largest hold around 1.2%. The CDR3 has 17 amino acids. Germline values: CDR1 LGHNT, CDR2 FRNRAP. The V segment lost 6 bases and the J segment 4 bases; nucleotides outside the gene matches: 16. Of note for this clonotype: Antigen: not known.

Time point given: pre-sensitization, week 0. This sample's treatment: therapeutic diphenylcyclopropenone sensitization with weekly scalp DPC. Unfractionated whole blood yielded the extracted total RNA. This TCR was sampled from a man aged 18-30 years with alopecia areata. Some clones in this sample may be carry-over from other donors' samples. The chain uses TRBV12-5 and TRBJ2-5, with TRBD1 matching 8 bases. Material: whole blood, obtained in connection with sensitization to the hapten diphenylcyclopropenone (DPC). The CDR3 DNA is TGTGCTAGTGGGTCCACCCCAGGGGGCGCGAATTTAGAGACCCAGTACTTC. Translated: CASGSTPGGANLETQYF.